The 29 T cell receptor beta chains reported below all come from one sample, sequenced in a study of T-cell memory formation after mild COVID-19. TCRdb reprocessed the 5' RACE reads with MiXCR, giving one entry per CDR3 protein. The table lists under 200,000 distinct CDR3 sequences, roughly 13% of them singletons. Input material: PBMCs or a T cell subset sorted from them (not recorded which). The receptors derive from a man younger than 35 who had mild COVID-19 (a few samples of this study predate the infection). Cell type and time point are not known.

Only a few counts were recorded for this clonotype. The chain joins TRBV6-6 to TRBJ1-2; 9 bases line up with TRBD1. Germline V gene lookup returns CDR1 MNHNY and CDR2 SVGAGI (reference sequence). Losses at the gene ends were 7 bases for V and 8 bases for J; bases not matched to a gene: 8. The CDR3 totals 13 residues. The CDR3, as DNA: TGTGCCAGCACCAGCGGGACAGGGTTGGGCTACACCTTC. Translating gives CASTSGTGLGYTF.

This clonotype was seen at least ten times. The V gene is TRBV15, the J gene TRBJ2-3; tentative D call: TRBD2 (5 bases). CDR3 length: 13 amino acids. Germline CDR1 and CDR2: LNHNV and YYDKDF (reference sequence). The V end was cut by 5 bases, the J end by 5 bases, with 11 bases between. As DNA, the CDR3 is TGTGCCACCAGCGTGCAGAGGGTAGATACGCAGTATTTT. Amino acid sequence: CATSVQRVDTQYF.

This clonotype showed up many times. The chain recombines TRBV12-3 or TRBV12-4 with TRBJ2-3, with 7 bases fitting TRBD2. V shed 6 bases, J shed 1 base, and the junction held 7 bases outside the gene matches. This CDR3 comprises 15 residues. The CDR3 region is CASSSSAGGTDTQYF. The CDR3 DNA sequence: TGTGCCAGCAGCTCAAGTGCGGGGGGCACAGATACGCAGTATTTT.

This clonotype has at least ten counts. The genes are TRBV20-1 and TRBJ1-2; 8 positions match TRBD1. The V gene end was trimmed by 0 bases and the J gene end by 2 bases; junction bases not matched to a gene: 2. Germline V gene sequence: CDR1 DFQATT, CDR2 SNEGSKA (reference sequence). The length of the CDR3 is 14 residues. The DNA of the CDR3 is TGCAGTGCTAGAGATCCAGGGGGCAACTATGGCTACACCTTC. Residues: CSARDPGGNYGYTF.

The J gene is TRBJ2-7, the V gene TRBV5-1; TRBD1 matches at 7 bases. There are 15 residues in the CDR3. From germline, CDR1 is SGHRS and CDR2 YFSETQ. V lost 0 bases and J lost 3; bases outside the gene matches: 6. CDR3 sequence: CASSLATGQHYEQYF. The CDR3 DNA follows: TGCGCCAGCAGCTTGGCCACGGGACAGCACTACGAGCAGTACTTC.

The chain is built from TRBV2 and TRBJ2-2; D gene uncertain. Trimming shortened V by 4 bases and J by 6 bases, and 9 bases separated the two germline ends. Germline CDR1 reads SNHLY; CDR2 reads FYNNEI. The CDR3 extends over 13 amino acids. The CDR3 region is CASSGLVAGELFF. DNA of the CDR3: TGTGCCAGCAGTGGACTCGTTGCCGGGGAGCTGTTTTTT.

This clonotype was counted between two and nine times. J is TRBJ1-3 and V is TRBV4-1; no definite D call. The CDR3 consists of 17 residues. V dropped 0 bases and J dropped 1 base, with 13 bases sitting between them. In germline, CDR1 is MGHRA, CDR2 YSYEKL. In nucleotides, the CDR3 is TGCGCCAGCAGCCAAGATAGACCCGGAGGTTCTGGAAACACCATATATTTT. Encoded protein: CASSQDRPGGSGNTIYF.

V gene TRBV5-1 combines with J gene TRBJ2-1, with 7 bases identical to TRBD2. The CDR3 length is 14 residues. Losses at the gene ends were 2 bases for V and 6 bases for J; bases not matched to a gene: 5. Per germline, CDR1 SGHRS and CDR2 YFSETQ. For the CDR3, the DNA is TGCGCCAGCAGCTTATACGGGGGGATCAATGAGCAGTTCTTC. This sequence encodes CASSLYGGINEQFF.

This sequence joins TRBV24-1 and TRBJ2-3; perhaps TRBD1 as D (5 bases). CDR1 KGHDR and CDR2 SFDVKD come from the germline V gene. The CDR3 runs to 14 residues. Trimming took 7 bases from V and 0 from J, leaving 10 bases between them. The DNA of the CDR3 is TGTGCCACCAGAGGGGCCAGGAGCACAGATACGCAGTATTTT. The encoded protein is CATRGARSTDTQYF.

This clonotype occurred a few times. The chain recombines TRBV7-9 with TRBJ2-7, with TRBD2 matching 9 bases. This CDR3 has 15 amino acids. The V and J ends lost 5 bases and 7 bases, in that order; junction bases with no gene match: 12. CDR1 and CDR2 (germline): SEHNR, FQNEAQ (reference sequence). The CDR3 coding sequence is TGTGCCAGCAGCCCAGGGGGACTAGCCGCCCAGGAGCAGTACTTC. This gives the protein CASSPGGLAAQEQYF.

This clonotype was detected only a few times. The genes are TRBV27 and TRBJ1-5, with 7 bases fitting TRBD1. V lost 7 bases to trimming and J lost 2 bases; unmatched junction nucleotides: 5. CDR1 is MNHEY, CDR2 SMNVEV, per germline (reference sequence). The CDR3 has 14 residues. CDR3 sequence: CASTDRVGNQPQHF. The CDR3 bases are TGTGCCAGCACCGACAGGGTTGGCAATCAGCCCCAGCATTTT.

This clonotype was found a few times. The CDR3 nucleotides are TGTGCCAGCAGCGTATCCGGGGCTAATGAAAAACTGTTTTTT. This gives the protein CASSVSGANEKLFF. The chain has TRBV9 and TRBJ1-4; D uncertain. The CDR3 is 14 residues long. Germline CDR1 SGDLS, CDR2 YYNGEE. V was pared by 1 base and J by 3 bases, with 7 bases between.

The chain couples TRBV6-2 or TRBV6-3 to TRBJ2-3, with D unclear. V was trimmed by 7 bases and J by 0 bases, leaving 17 bases between them. CDR3 length equals 16 residues. The germline gives CDR1 MNHEY, CDR2 SVGEGT. This CDR3 is CASKLGQDASTDTQYF. CDR3 DNA sequence: TGTGCCAGCAAGCTAGGGCAGGATGCTAGCACAGATACGCAGTATTTT.

This chain uses TRBV21-1 with TRBJ1-1. TRBV21-1 is deemed a pseudogene. The CDR3 extends over 12 amino acids. CDR3 residues: CASSTGDTEAFF. CDR3 DNA: TGTGCCAGCAGCACAGGGGACACTGAAGCTTTCTTT.

The chain recombines TRBV5-1 with TRBJ1-1; D unresolved. The germline V gene has CDR1 SGHRS and CDR2 YFSETQ. The V and J ends lost 6 bases and 1 base respectively, with 10 bases between them. The CDR3 is 13 amino acids. The CDR3 spells CASIMDGNTEAFF. The CDR3 coding sequence is TGCGCCAGCATCATGGACGGGAACACTGAAGCTTTCTTT.

The chain employs TRBV6-1 and TRBJ1-2; D is perhaps TRBD1 (5 bases). V lost 6 bases and J lost 8, with 19 bases in between. Looked up from germline, CDR1 is MNHNS and CDR2 is SASEGT. The CDR3 loop spans 14 amino acids. CDR3 residues: CASRPSGDPGGYTF. The DNA of the CDR3 is TGTGCCAGCAGACCCTCTGGGGACCCGGGGGGCTACACCTTC.

This chain links TRBV25-1 with TRBJ1-1; D unresolved. CDR3 length: 14 amino acids. Germline CDR1 reads MGHDK; CDR2 reads SYGVNS. V shed 4 bases and J shed 4 bases, with 13 bases lying between them. Written as DNA, the CDR3 is TGTGCCAGCAGTGCCCGGGCCGACGGCACTGAAGCTTTCTTT. Residues: CASSARADGTEAFF.

J is TRBJ1-2 and V is TRBV6-2 or TRBV6-3; D unresolved. CDR3 length equals 14 residues. V was pared by 6 bases and J by 4 bases, with 15 bases between. Germline CDR1 and CDR2: MNHEY and SVGEGT. CDR3 DNA: TGTGCCAGCAGAGATTCGACGGAACTCTATGGCTACACCTTC. The encoded protein is CASRDSTELYGYTF.

This clonotype came up many times. The chain joins TRBV7-2 to TRBJ1-5; D remains unclear. The CDR3 has 13 amino acids. The V gene lost 4 bases and the J gene lost 5 bases, with 9 bases spanning the gap. Per the germline V gene, CDR1 is SGHTA and CDR2 is FQGNSA. For the CDR3, the DNA is TGTGCCAGCAGCTCCCGCGGGGATCAGCCCCAGCATTTT. It codes for CASSSRGDQPQHF.

V and J are TRBV18 and TRBJ1-1, with D perhaps TRBD1 (6 bases). Germline CDR1 is KGHSH and CDR2 is LQKENI. The CDR3 runs to 13 residues. V was shortened by 5 bases and J by 6 bases, with 13 bases between the two germline ends. DNA of the CDR3: TGTGCCAGCTCAGGGGACACCAGTGCTGAAGCTTTCTTT. Translating gives CASSGDTSAEAFF.

The table lists this clonotype with a few counts. This sequence joins TRBV4-3 and TRBJ1-4, with D unclear. CDR1 is LGHNA, CDR2 YSLEER, per germline. CDR3 length equals 13 residues. V was clipped by 0 bases and J by 8 bases, with 7 bases between them. CDR3 nucleotide sequence: TGCGCCAGCAGCCAAGATCGATGGGAAAAACTGTTTTTT. Translation: CASSQDRWEKLFF.

This clonotype was detected only a few times. This chain links TRBV5-1 with TRBJ2-2; D is undetermined. CDR1 and CDR2 from the germline V gene are SGHRS and YFSETQ. This CDR3 region has 14 residues. The V gene lost 1 base and the J gene lost 5 bases, with 9 bases spanning the gap. The CDR3 protein is CASSLTRQTGELFF. CDR3 nucleotide sequence: TGCGCCAGCAGCTTGACCCGGCAGACCGGGGAGCTGTTTTTT.

This sequence joins TRBV7-8 and TRBJ1-4; maybe TRBD1 (6 bases). Germline V gene sequence: CDR1 SGHVS, CDR2 FQNEAQ. The CDR3 extends over 14 amino acids. The ends were cut back, 3 bases at V and 6 bases at J, with 11 bases in the middle. The CDR3: CASSFPGADEKLFF. As DNA, the CDR3 is TGTGCCAGCAGCTTCCCAGGGGCGGATGAAAAACTGTTTTTT.

Only a few counts were recorded for this clonotype. V usage is TRBV4-2 and J usage is TRBJ1-1; 11 positions agree with TRBD1. Germline V gene sequence: CDR1 LGHNA, CDR2 YNFKEQ. Trimming at V came to 4 bases and at J to 8 bases, leaving 9 bases not matched to a gene. The CDR3 is 15 residues long. The CDR3, as DNA: TGTGCCAGCAGCCTATACTTGGGGACAGGGGGAGAAGCTTTCTTT. It translates to CASSLYLGTGGEAFF.

This clonotype was recorded many times. The chain couples TRBV11-2 to TRBJ2-2; D is possibly TRBD2 (6 bases). The CDR3 totals 17 residues. The germline CDR1 and CDR2 sequences are SGHAT and FQNNGV. V was cut by 3 bases and J by 0 bases, with 14 bases left in between. In nucleotides, the CDR3 is TGTGCCAGCAGCTTGGGGACTTGGATGACGAACACCGGGGAGCTGTTTTTT. Protein product: CASSLGTWMTNTGELFF.

This chain connects TRBV7-9 to TRBJ2-5; a possible D gene is TRBD2 (5 bases). Trimming removed 5 bases from V and 7 bases from J, with 14 bases in between. The CDR3 contains 13 residues. The germline V gene encodes CDR1 SEHNR and CDR2 FQNEAQ (reference sequence). CDR3 residues: CASSPQDAGTQYF. CDR3 DNA sequence: TGTGCCAGCAGCCCTCAGGACGCGGGGACCCAGTACTTC.

This clonotype was observed a few times. The chain joins TRBV4-2 to TRBJ2-2; 7 bases are shared with TRBD1. V shed 0 bases and J 3 bases; nucleotides not matched to a gene: 4. CDR3 length: 16 amino acids. The V gene's germline CDR1 is LGHNA and CDR2 YNFKEQ. Here the CDR3 reads CASSQEAQGYTGELFF. The CDR3 DNA reads as TGTGCCAGCAGCCAAGAGGCACAGGGGTACACCGGGGAGCTGTTTTTT.

The gene calls are TRBV10-2 and TRBJ2-5; D unresolved. Germline CDR1 and CDR2: WSHSY and SAAADI. V lost 5 bases to trimming and J lost 4 bases, with 8 bases between them. The CDR3 is 12 amino acids. This chain's CDR3 is CASSNGPETQYF. In nucleotides, the CDR3 is TGCGCCAGCAGTAATGGACCAGAGACCCAGTACTTC.

The sample holds a few counts of this clonotype. CDR3: CASSSGGGNNQPQHF. The CDR3 bases are TGTGCCAGCAGTTCAGGAGGGGGGAACAATCAGCCCCAGCATTTT. The chain links TRBV28 to TRBJ1-5; the D gene is possibly TRBD1 (6 bases). V was shortened by 4 bases and J by 3 bases, with 13 bases between the two germline ends. This CDR3 spans 15 amino acids. Germline V gene sequence: CDR1 MDHEN, CDR2 SYDVKM.